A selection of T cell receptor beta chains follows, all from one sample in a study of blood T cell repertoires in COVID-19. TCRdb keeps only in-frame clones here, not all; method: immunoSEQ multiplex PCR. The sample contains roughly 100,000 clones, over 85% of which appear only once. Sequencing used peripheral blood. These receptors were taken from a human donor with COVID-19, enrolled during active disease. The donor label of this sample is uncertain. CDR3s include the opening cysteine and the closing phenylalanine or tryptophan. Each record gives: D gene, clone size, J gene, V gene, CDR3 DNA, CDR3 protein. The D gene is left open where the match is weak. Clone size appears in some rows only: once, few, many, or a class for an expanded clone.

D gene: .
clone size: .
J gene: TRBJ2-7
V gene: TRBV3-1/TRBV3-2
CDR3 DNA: TGTGCCAGCAGCCAAGATCTTGGGAGTCGGCAGTACTTC
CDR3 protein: CASSQDLGSRQYF

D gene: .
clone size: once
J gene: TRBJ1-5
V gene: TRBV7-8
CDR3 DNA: TGTGCCAGCAGCCCAGGGGCCCAGCCCCAGCATTTT
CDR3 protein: CASSPGAQPQHF

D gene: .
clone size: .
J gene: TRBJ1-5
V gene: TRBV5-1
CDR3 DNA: TGCGCCAGCAGCTTGGCCGGGCAGCCCCAGCATTTT
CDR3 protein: CASSLAGQPQHF

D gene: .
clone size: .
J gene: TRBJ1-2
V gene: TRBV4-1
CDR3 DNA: TGCGCCAGCAGCCAAGCCCGGACAGCCGAATTTAACTATGGCTACACCTTC
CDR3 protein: CASSQARTAEFNYGYTF

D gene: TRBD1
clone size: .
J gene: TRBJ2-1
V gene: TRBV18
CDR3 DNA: TGTGCCAGCTCCCTGGACAGGGGCGGTGAGCAGTTCTTC
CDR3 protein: CASSLDRGGEQFF

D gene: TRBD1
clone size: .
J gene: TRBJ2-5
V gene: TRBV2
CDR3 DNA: TGTGCCAGCAGTGAAGGGACAGGGGGGCAGACCCAGTACTTC
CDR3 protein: CASSEGTGGQTQYF

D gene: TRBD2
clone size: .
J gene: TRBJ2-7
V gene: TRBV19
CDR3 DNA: TGTGCCAGTAGTACCTTGCCCCTACTAGCGGGGGGACCAGGTACCTACGAGCAGTACTTC
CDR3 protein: CASSTLPLLAGGPGTYEQYF

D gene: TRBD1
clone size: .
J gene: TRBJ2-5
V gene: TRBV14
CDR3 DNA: TGTGCCAGCAGCCGACTTACAGGGGGCGCACAGACCCAGTACTTC
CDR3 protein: CASSRLTGGAQTQYF

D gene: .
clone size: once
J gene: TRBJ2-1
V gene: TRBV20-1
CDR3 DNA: TGCAGTGCTAGATTAGACAATGAGCAGTTCTTC
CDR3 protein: CSARLDNEQFF

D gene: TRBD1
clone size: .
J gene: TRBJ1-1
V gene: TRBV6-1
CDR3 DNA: TGTGCCAGCAGTGAACTTTGGACAGGGCAAACTGAAGCTTTCTTT
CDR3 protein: CASSELWTGQTEAFF

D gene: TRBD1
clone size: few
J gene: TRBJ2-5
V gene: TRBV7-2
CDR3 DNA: TGTGCCAGCAGCTTGTGGGGACAGAGGCTAGAGACCCAGTACTTC
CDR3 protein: CASSLWGQRLETQYF

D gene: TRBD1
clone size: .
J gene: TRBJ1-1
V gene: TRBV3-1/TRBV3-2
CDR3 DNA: TGTGCCAGCAGCCACGGCACAGGGGCCACTGAAGCTTTCTTT
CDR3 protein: CASSHGTGATEAFF

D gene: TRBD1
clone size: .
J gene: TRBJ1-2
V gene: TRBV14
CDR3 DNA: TGTGCCAGCAGCCAAGAAACAGGGGGCTGGAGTAGGGGTGGCTACACCTTC
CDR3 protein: CASSQETGGWSRGGYTF

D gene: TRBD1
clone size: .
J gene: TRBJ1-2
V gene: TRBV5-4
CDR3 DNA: TGTGCCAGCAGCGAAGGACAGGGACCGTATGGCTACACCTTC
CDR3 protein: CASSEGQGPYGYTF

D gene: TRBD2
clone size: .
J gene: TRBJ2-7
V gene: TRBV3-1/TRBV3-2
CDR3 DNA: TGTGCCAGCAGCCAAGATCTTGCGGGAGGTGCCTACGAGCAGTACTTC
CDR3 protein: CASSQDLAGGAYEQYF

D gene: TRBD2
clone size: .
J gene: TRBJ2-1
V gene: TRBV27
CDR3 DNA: TGTGCCAGCAGTACCGGGACTAGCGACTACAATGAGCAGTTCTTC
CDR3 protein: CASSTGTSDYNEQFF

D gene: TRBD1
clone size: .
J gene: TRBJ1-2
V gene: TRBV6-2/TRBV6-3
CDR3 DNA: TGTGCCAGCAGTCGGGACAGCTATGGCTACACCTTC
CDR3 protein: CASSRDSYGYTF

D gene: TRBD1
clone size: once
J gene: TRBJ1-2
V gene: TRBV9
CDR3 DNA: TGTGCCAGCAGTCCGGGGACAGGGGGCAGTCAGCGCTACACCTTC
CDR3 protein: CASSPGTGGSQRYTF

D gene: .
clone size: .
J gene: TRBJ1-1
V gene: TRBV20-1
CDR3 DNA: TGCAGTGCTAGTGCGGGGTGGGGCACAGGGTTCACTGAAGCTTTCTTT
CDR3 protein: CSASAGWGTGFTEAFF

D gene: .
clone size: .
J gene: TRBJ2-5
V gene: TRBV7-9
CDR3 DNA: TGTGCCAGCAGCCCGGGGGAGACCCAGTACTTC
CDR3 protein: CASSPGETQYF

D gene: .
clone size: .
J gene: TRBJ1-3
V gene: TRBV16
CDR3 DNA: TGTGCCAGCAGCCGAACAAACAGTGGAAACACCATATATTTT
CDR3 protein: CASSRTNSGNTIYF

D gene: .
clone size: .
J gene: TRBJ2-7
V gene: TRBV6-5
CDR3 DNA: TGTGCCAGCAGTTATTTACAGGAGTTTAGGGTCTACGAGCAGTACTTC
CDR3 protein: CASSYLQEFRVYEQYF

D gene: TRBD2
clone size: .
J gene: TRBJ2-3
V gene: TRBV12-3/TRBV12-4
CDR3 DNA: TGTGCCAGCAGCCGCGGGGGGTCAGATACGCAGTATTTT
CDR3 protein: CASSRGGSDTQYF

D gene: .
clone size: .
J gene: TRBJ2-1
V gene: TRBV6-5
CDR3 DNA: TGTGCCAGCAGTTACTCTCGAGACAATGAGCAGTTCTTC
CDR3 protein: CASSYSRDNEQFF

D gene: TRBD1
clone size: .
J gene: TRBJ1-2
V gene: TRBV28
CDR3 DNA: TGTGCCAGCAGTTCGGGACAGGGTCTCGGTGGCTACACCTTC
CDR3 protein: CASSSGQGLGGYTF

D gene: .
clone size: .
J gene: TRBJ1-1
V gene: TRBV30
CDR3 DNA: TGTGCCTGGAGTAACGGGGAGGGGACTGAAGCTTTCTTT
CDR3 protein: CAWSNGEGTEAFF